These 3 T cell receptor beta chains originate from one sample sequenced in a study of human T cells and chemical hapten exposure. TCRdb re-derived calls from the RACE reads in MiXCR, one entry per CDR3 protein. The sample includes fewer than 50,000 distinct CDR3 sequences, about 3.7% of them seen just once. The sample's time point: healthy volunteer bleed at 6 weeks. Sequencing started from total RNA isolated from unfractionated whole blood. Source material: whole blood. The receptors were sampled from a human donor in good health. Some clones in this sample may be carry-over from other donors' samples.

This clonotype showed up many times. The chain has TRBV12-3 or TRBV12-4 and TRBJ1-5; perhaps TRBD1 as D (5 bases). The length of the CDR3 is 15 residues. With 6 bases removed from V and 2 bases from J, the gap between germline ends came to 14 bases. In nucleotides, the CDR3 is TGTGCCAGCAGCCTCAGGGACGGGGGCAATCAGCCCCAGCATTTT. As protein: CASSLRDGGNQPQHF.

This clonotype was seen at least ten times. The rearrangement uses TRBV7-3 and TRBJ2-3; 8 bases fit TRBD2. Germline V gene lookup returns CDR1 SGHTA and CDR2 FQGTGA. V shed 4 bases and J 1 base; nucleotides not matched to a gene: 1. The CDR3 runs to 14 residues. The CDR3, as DNA: TGTGCCAGCAGCTCCGGGGGGGGCACAGATACGCAGTATTTT. Encoded protein: CASSSGGGTDTQYF. The full variable domain, in which reference TRBV7-3 and TRBJ2-3 provide the parts outside the CDR3, is GAGVSQTPSNKVTEKGKYVELRCDPISGHTALYWYRQSLGQGPEFLIYFQGTGAADDSGLPNDRFFAVRPEGSVSTLKIQRTERGDSAVYLCASSSGGGTDTQYFGPGTRLTVL.

This clonotype was seen ten or more times. The chain combines TRBV5-1 with TRBJ2-7, with 10 bases fitting TRBD1. This CDR3 spans 13 amino acids. Trimming removed 4 bases from V and 6 bases from J; junction bases left unmatched: 4. Germline assignment: CDR1 SGHRS and CDR2 YFSETQ. The CDR3 DNA reads TGCGCCAGCAGCCAGACAGGGGGCGGCGAGCAGTACTTC. Residues: CASSQTGGGEQYF.